This is a list of T cell receptor beta chains from one sample in a study of blood T cell repertoires in COVID-19. TCRdb keeps only in-frame clones here, not all; method: immunoSEQ multiplex PCR. Of approximately 230,000 clones in the sample, over 80% were seen once. Sequenced: PBMCs or T cells enriched from blood (not recorded which). The receptors stem from a woman aged 18-29 years who had recovered from COVID-19. Both conserved end residues are part of each CDR3. D genes are given only for firm matches. Clone size, where shown, is once, few, many, or a class for clones that have expanded.

>13|NA|TRBV7-3|NA|TRBJ2-1
TGTGCCAGCAGCATTAGTGTTGGCAATGAGCAGTTCTTC
CASSISVGNEQFF
>13|NA|TRBV12-3/TRBV12-4|NA|TRBJ1-1
TGTGCCAGCAGTTCGGTAGGGGGCACTGAAGCTTTCTTT
CASSSVGGTEAFF
>14|NA|TRBV21-1|NA|TRBJ1-1
TGTGCCAGCAGCAACAACCTAAGGAACACTGAAGCTTTCTTT
CASSNNLRNTEAFF
>13|NA|TRBV5-1|NA|TRBJ2-2
TGCGCCAGCAGCTTCGCGAACTACGGGGAGCTGTTTTTT
CASSFANYGELFF
>15|TRBD1|TRBV6-2/TRBV6-3|NA|TRBJ1-2
TGTGCCAGCAGTTACCGACTTGGGGACAGGGATGGCTACACCTTC
CASSYRLGDRDGYTF
>16|TRBD1|TRBV19|once|TRBJ2-1
TGTGCCAGTAGTACCAACGCCGGGACAGGGGGTATTCGGCAGTTCTTC
CASSTNAGTGGIRQFF
>16|TRBD1|TRBV19|NA|TRBJ1-3
TGTGCCAGTAGTGTACTGCACAGGGGGCCCGGAAACACCATATATTTT
CASSVLHRGPGNTIYF
>14|TRBD1|TRBV28|NA|TRBJ1-1
TGTGCCAGCAGTTTTAACAGGGGGCGCACTGAAGCTTTCTTT
CASSFNRGRTEAFF
>18|TRBD1|TRBV5-1|NA|TRBJ2-2
TGCGCCAGCAGCTTGACTCGATCCGGGACAGGGTACACCGGGGAGCTGTTTTTT
CASSLTRSGTGYTGELFF
>14|NA|TRBV19|NA|TRBJ1-5
TGTGCCAGTGTTCACCAGGGCCTCAATCAGCCCCAGCATTTT
CASVHQGLNQPQHF
>14|TRBD2|TRBV18|NA|TRBJ2-1
TGTGCCAGCTCACCTGGGAGGGTAGGCAATGAGCAGTTCTTC
CASSPGRVGNEQFF
>16|NA|TRBV18|NA|TRBJ2-3
TGTGCCAGCTCACCATCAGGAGCGGGTTGGACAGATACGCAGTATTTT
CASSPSGAGWTDTQYF
>13|NA|TRBV12-5|NA|TRBJ1-6
TGTGCTAGTGGTTTGGAGGGGAATTCACCCCTCCACTTT
CASGLEGNSPLHF
>14|TRBD2|TRBV7-3|NA|TRBJ2-1
TGTGCCAGCAGCTTAAGACTAGCGGGGAATGAGCAGTTCTTC
CASSLRLAGNEQFF
>14|NA|TRBV20-1|NA|TRBJ2-7
TGCAGTGCTAGTGATACGGGGGACTCCTACGAGCAGTACTTC
CSASDTGDSYEQYF
>13|NA|TRBV28|NA|TRBJ2-3
TGTGCCAGCAGTCCCAGGGTGACAGATACGCAGTATTTT
CASSPRVTDTQYF
>13|TRBD2|TRBV6-1|NA|TRBJ2-5
TGTGCCAGCAGTGGAGCGGGAGTGGAGACCCAGTACTTC
CASSGAGVETQYF
>14|NA|TRBV11-2|NA|TRBJ2-5
TGTGCCAGCAGCTTAAACGACAACCAAGAGACCCAGTACTTC
CASSLNDNQETQYF
>15|NA|TRBV4-3|few|TRBJ1-4
TGCGCCAGCAGCGCAGGGACTTCGGTTAATGAAAAACTGTTTTTT
CASSAGTSVNEKLFF
>22|NA|TRBV27|few|TRBJ1-1
TGTGCCAGCAAAGAGCTAGGGAGAAGAGGACTCAAACAGGCTGGGAGGGACACTGAAGCTTTCTTT
CASKELGRRGLKQAGRDTEAFF
>14|TRBD1|TRBV27|NA|TRBJ1-2
TGTGCCAGCAGTTGGGCGGGACAGGTCTATGGCTACACCTTC
CASSWAGQVYGYTF
>13|TRBD2|TRBV7-2|NA|TRBJ2-1
TGTGCCAGCAGCTTAAGGTGGCGGGGGGCGCCGTTCTTC
CASSLRWRGAPFF
>16|TRBD2|TRBV28|NA|TRBJ2-7
TGTGCCAGCAGTCCCGGGGGACTAGCGGGCTCCTACGAGCAGTACTTC
CASSPGGLAGSYEQYF
>15|TRBD1|TRBV28|once|TRBJ2-5
TGTGCCAGCAGTCGGACAGGGGTAAGCCAAGAGACCCAGTACTTC
CASSRTGVSQETQYF
>15|NA|TRBV28|NA|TRBJ1-3
TGTGCCAGCAGTTTAGGGGCCAGCTCTGGAAACACCATATATTTT
CASSLGASSGNTIYF
>16|NA|TRBV7-8|NA|TRBJ2-1
TGTGCCAGCAGCTCCGTTTTGGCCAGCTCCTACAATGAGCAGTTCTTC
CASSSVLASSYNEQFF
>15|NA|TRBV18|NA|TRBJ2-2
TGTGCCAGCTCATTGGGACTGCTGGGTACCGGGGAGCTGTTTTTT
CASSLGLLGTGELFF
>13|NA|TRBV19|NA|TRBJ1-1
TGTGCCAGTAGTGTTAGCGGGGGCACTGAAGCTTTCTTT
CASSVSGGTEAFF
>18|NA|TRBV5-4|NA|TRBJ2-2
TGTGCCAGCAGCTTGTTACTAGCAGGACCTGGGGACACCGGGGAGCTGTTTTTT
CASSLLLAGPGDTGELFF
>15|NA|TRBV6-4|NA|TRBJ1-6
TGTGCCAGCAGTGCCTCGACAGCCGCCAATTCACCCCTCCACTTT
CASSASTAANSPLHF
>13|NA|TRBV28|NA|TRBJ1-1
TGTGCCAGCGTTCCCGGTGGGAACACTGAAGCTTTCTTT
CASVPGGNTEAFF
>14|NA|TRBV19|few|TRBJ1-5
TGTGCCAGTAGCTTGGAAACAGGGCCTCAGCCCCAGCATTTT
CASSLETGPQPQHF
>12|NA|TRBV19|NA|TRBJ1-1
TGTGCCAGTAGTACGCAAACTGGGAGGGGGATCTTT
CASSTQTGRGIF
>15|TRBD1|TRBV23-1|NA|TRBJ2-2
TGCGCCAGTCAAGAAGGGACAGGGATCACCGGGGAGCTGTTTTTT
CASQEGTGITGELFF
>13|TRBD1|TRBV10-3|NA|TRBJ1-2
TGTGCCATAACCGGGACAGGGGGGGATGGCTACACCTTC
CAITGTGGDGYTF
>15|NA|TRBV3-1/TRBV3-2|once|TRBJ1-1
TGTGCCAGCAGCCAAGACGCGGCCGCGAACACTGAAGCTTTCTTT
CASSQDAAANTEAFF
>14|TRBD1|TRBV5-1|NA|TRBJ2-7
TGCGCCAGCAGCTTCGGACAGGGGGCAAGAGAGCAGTACTTC
CASSFGQGAREQYF
>13|NA|TRBV7-3|NA|TRBJ2-5
TGTGCCAGCAGCTCAACCCCCGAGGGGACCCAGTACTTC
CASSSTPEGTQYF